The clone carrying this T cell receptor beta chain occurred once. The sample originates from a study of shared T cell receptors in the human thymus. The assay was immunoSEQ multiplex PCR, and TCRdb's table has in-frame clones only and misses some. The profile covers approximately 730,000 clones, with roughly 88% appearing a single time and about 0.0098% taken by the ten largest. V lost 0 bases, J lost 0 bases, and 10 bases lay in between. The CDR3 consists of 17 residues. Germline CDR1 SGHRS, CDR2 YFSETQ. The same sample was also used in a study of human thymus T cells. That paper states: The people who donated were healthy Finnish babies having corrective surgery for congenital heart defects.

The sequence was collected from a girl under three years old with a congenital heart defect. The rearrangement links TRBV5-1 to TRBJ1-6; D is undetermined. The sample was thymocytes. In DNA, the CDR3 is TGCGCCAGCAGCTTGGGGGCGTTAAGCTCCTATAATTCACCCCTCCACTTT. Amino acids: CASSLGALSSYNSPLHF.